This T cell receptor (beta chain) was retrieved from a study of blood T cells in healthy people across ages. Peripheral blood, approximately 10 milliliters per donor, was collected. On this clonotype itself: Its antigen is still unknown.

V lost 1 base to trimming and J lost 7 bases, with 13 bases between them. From germline, CDR1 is LGHNA and CDR2 YSLEER. The CDR3 loop spans 14 amino acids. Then a second PCR, running roughly 7 to 11 cycles, was carried out with a sample-barcoded 5' primer and a J-beta primer mix. TCRdb re-derived calls from the 5' RACE reads in MiXCR, one entry per CDR3 protein. The sample yields roughly 2 million distinct CDR3 sequences, roughly 49% seen once. Whole-study results and caveats: Measured against age, TCR beta diversity per million T cells decreased in a roughly linear manner.

The clonotype originates from a woman aged 40 to 49 in good health. V gene TRBV4-3 combines with J gene TRBJ1-2; D is ambiguous. The sample consisted of blood. The CDR3 protein is CASSQVASQVGYTF. The CDR3 nucleotides are TGCGCCAGCAGCCAAGTCGCCAGCCAAGTTGGCTACACCTTC.